This is a list of T cell receptor beta chains from one sample in a study of T cells in Graves' hyperthyroidism and ophthalmopathy. MiXCR, run by TCRdb on the multiplex PCR reads, gives a single entry per CDR3 protein. The sample records around 620,000 distinct CDR3 sequences, around 14% being singletons. The material sequenced was blood. These receptors all come from a woman aged 18-29 years with Graves' ophthalmopathy. Both conserved end residues are part of each CDR3. Each record gives: V gene, J gene, D gene, clone size, CDR3 protein, CDR3 DNA. The D gene is left open where the match is weak. Only some rows state a clone size, as once, few, many or a class for expanded clones.

V gene: TRBV12-5; J gene: TRBJ2-2; D gene: TRBD1; clone size: many; CDR3 protein: CASGGQGASQDTGELFF; CDR3 DNA: TGTGCTAGTGGCGGACAGGGGGCGAGTCAGGACACCGGGGAGCTGTTTTTT
V gene: TRBV2; J gene: TRBJ1-3; D gene: .; clone size: .; CDR3 protein: CASSQDLQGSYSGNTIYF; CDR3 DNA: TGTGCCAGCAGCCAAGATTTGCAGGGGTCCTACTCTGGAAACACCATATATTTT
V gene: TRBV29-1; J gene: TRBJ1-2; D gene: TRBD1; clone size: .; CDR3 protein: CSVGTATDGYTF; CDR3 DNA: TGCAGCGTCGGGACAGCAACGGATGGCTACACCTTC
V gene: TRBV5-1; J gene: TRBJ2-1; D gene: .; clone size: many; CDR3 protein: CASSLAVGAMGNEQFF; CDR3 DNA: TGCGCCAGCAGCTTGGCGGTAGGGGCCATGGGTAATGAGCAGTTCTTC
V gene: TRBV18; J gene: TRBJ2-2; D gene: .; clone size: .; CDR3 protein: CVSSPVSVNTGELFF; CDR3 DNA: TGTGTCAGCTCACCCGTATCCGTGAACACCGGGGAGCTGTTTTTT
V gene: TRBV25-1; J gene: TRBJ2-1; D gene: .; clone size: many; CDR3 protein: CASFQEGGSESSYNEQFF; CDR3 DNA: TGTGCCAGCTTCCAGGAGGGGGGTAGCGAGAGCTCCTACAATGAGCAGTTCTTC
V gene: TRBV20-1; J gene: TRBJ2-1; D gene: .; clone size: few; CDR3 protein: CSARDPLTGEIDNEQLF; CDR3 DNA: TGCAGTGCTAGAGATCCTCTAACGGGTGAAATTGACAATGAGCAGCTCTTC
V gene: TRBV20-1; J gene: TRBJ1-3; D gene: .; clone size: many; CDR3 protein: CSATSATGPSLGNTIYF; CDR3 DNA: TGCAGTGCTACGTCTGCGACAGGTCCCTCTTTGGGAAACACCATATATTTT
V gene: TRBV5-5; J gene: TRBJ1-2; D gene: .; clone size: many; CDR3 protein: CASSLVAIRPTNYGYTF; CDR3 DNA: TGTGCCAGCAGCTTGGTTGCTATCCGGCCGACTAACTATGGCTACACCTTC
V gene: TRBV11-1; J gene: TRBJ2-1; D gene: .; clone size: many; CDR3 protein: CASSLKRRATLSEQFF; CDR3 DNA: TGTGCCAGCAGCTTAAAGAGGCGGGCAACTCTGTCCGAGCAGTTCTTC
V gene: TRBV5-8; J gene: TRBJ1-4; D gene: .; clone size: few; CDR3 protein: CASSLGRQTNEKLFF; CDR3 DNA: TGTGCCAGCAGCCTGGGCCGTCAAACTAATGAAAAACTGTTTTTT
V gene: TRBV7-6; J gene: TRBJ1-5; D gene: TRBD1; clone size: .; CDR3 protein: CASSLDRGQPRHF; CDR3 DNA: TGTGCCAGCAGCTTAGACAGGGGTCAGCCCCGGCATTTT
V gene: TRBV4-1; J gene: TRBJ1-1; D gene: TRBD1; clone size: few; CDR3 protein: CASSQVINRGNTEAFF; CDR3 DNA: TGCGCCAGCAGCCAAGTGATCAACAGGGGGAACACTGAAGCTTTCTTT
V gene: TRBV7-6; J gene: TRBJ1-2; D gene: TRBD1; clone size: .; CDR3 protein: CASSGGTGADDYTF; CDR3 DNA: TGTGCCAGCAGCGGGGGGACAGGGGCCGATGACTACACCTTC
V gene: TRBV19; J gene: TRBJ2-3; D gene: TRBD2; clone size: few; CDR3 protein: CASSSSGLAGGGADTQYF; CDR3 DNA: TGTGCCAGTAGTTCCTCCGGACTAGCGGGGGGGGGGGCAGATACGCAGTATTTT
V gene: TRBV5-1; J gene: TRBJ2-5; D gene: TRBD2; clone size: many; CDR3 protein: CASSFAGGLGETQYF; CDR3 DNA: TGCGCCAGCAGCTTTGCGGGAGGGCTTGGAGAGACCCAGTACTTC
V gene: TRBV19; J gene: TRBJ2-1; D gene: .; clone size: many; CDR3 protein: CASSIRYEQFF; CDR3 DNA: TGTGCCAGTAGTATAAGGTATGAGCAGTTCTTC
V gene: TRBV6-2/TRBV6-3; J gene: TRBJ2-1; D gene: .; clone size: many; CDR3 protein: CASKGTGILAGSYNEQFF; CDR3 DNA: TGTGCCAGCAAAGGGACAGGGATACTAGCGGGCAGCTACAATGAGCAGTTCTTC
V gene: TRBV6-1; J gene: TRBJ2-2; D gene: .; clone size: many; CDR3 protein: CASSPRAGGNTGELFF; CDR3 DNA: TGTGCCAGCAGTCCCCGTGCGGGCGGGAACACCGGGGAGCTGTTTTTT
V gene: TRBV20-1; J gene: TRBJ1-2; D gene: TRBD1; clone size: many; CDR3 protein: CSARDFGTGVLDYGYTF; CDR3 DNA: TGCAGTGCTAGAGATTTCGGGACAGGGGTATTGGACTATGGCTACACCTTC
V gene: TRBV6-5; J gene: TRBJ2-5; D gene: TRBD2; clone size: .; CDR3 protein: CASSSLVSRLAGPKKYF; CDR3 DNA: TGTGCCAGCAGTTCCCTGGTATCGCGGCTAGCGGGTCCTAAAAAGTACTTC
V gene: TRBV7-3; J gene: TRBJ2-2; D gene: TRBD1; clone size: many; CDR3 protein: CASSQGYRGTGELFF; CDR3 DNA: TGTGCCAGCAGCCAAGGGTACAGGGGCACCGGGGAGCTGTTTTTT
V gene: TRBV12-3/TRBV12-4; J gene: TRBJ2-7; D gene: TRBD1; clone size: many; CDR3 protein: CASSLDRGVYEQYF; CDR3 DNA: TGTGCCAGCAGTTTAGACAGGGGGGTCTACGAGCAGTACTTC
V gene: TRBV6-1; J gene: TRBJ2-5; D gene: TRBD1; clone size: many; CDR3 protein: CASSEATTGGFQETQYF; CDR3 DNA: TGTGCCAGCAGTGAAGCGACGACAGGGGGGTTTCAAGAGACCCAGTACTTC
V gene: TRBV10-3; J gene: TRBJ1-2; D gene: .; clone size: .; CDR3 protein: CAISEVEGLGYGYTF; CDR3 DNA: TGTGCCATCAGTGAAGTCGAGGGGCTCGGCTATGGCTACACCTTC
V gene: TRBV7-3; J gene: TRBJ2-7; D gene: TRBD1; clone size: few; CDR3 protein: CASSSGPGGALDEQYF; CDR3 DNA: TGTGCCAGCAGCTCAGGACCAGGGGGCGCTCTTGACGAGCAGTACTTC
V gene: TRBV11-2; J gene: TRBJ1-2; D gene: TRBD1; clone size: many; CDR3 protein: CASRRGQRVNYGYTF; CDR3 DNA: TGTGCCAGCAGGAGGGGACAGCGGGTGAACTATGGCTACACCTTC